This is a list of T cell receptor beta chains from one sample in a study of T cells after posttransplantation cyclophosphamide. Using immunoSEQ multiplex PCR, the repertoire was profiled, and TCRdb retains in-frame clones only, with some absent. The sample has approximately 28,000 clones, about 93% seen once. Sequencing used naive CD4+ T cells sorted from PBMCs. Every receptor here comes from a woman aged 60 to 75 in good health, CMV-negative, and a related stem cell transplant donor. Each CDR3 is given with its conserved first and last residue. A D gene is named only where the DNA matches it firmly.

j_gene: TRBJ1-3; v_gene: TRBV28; d_gene: TRBD1; CDR3nt: TGTGCCAGCAGTACGTCCGGGACAGGGGAGTCATTTGCTGGGGTGTACACCATATATTTT; CDR3aa: CASSTSGTGESFAGVYTIYF
j_gene: TRBJ1-1; v_gene: TRBV27; d_gene: TRBD1; CDR3nt: TGTGCCAGCAGTGAACAGGGGGCCAACACTGAAGCTTTCTTT; CDR3aa: CASSEQGANTEAFF
j_gene: TRBJ2-2; v_gene: TRBV6-5; d_gene: TRBD1; CDR3nt: TGTGCCAGCAGTACAGGGGGGACCACCGGGGAGCTGTTTTTT; CDR3aa: CASSTGGTTGELFF
j_gene: TRBJ1-4; v_gene: TRBV6-5; d_gene: .; CDR3nt: TGTGCCAGCAGTCTTCGTAATGAAAAACTGTTTTTT; CDR3aa: CASSLRNEKLFF
j_gene: TRBJ1-5; v_gene: TRBV15; d_gene: .; CDR3nt: TGTGCCACCTCAGGGAAGGAGACTCAGCCCCAGCATTTT; CDR3aa: CATSGKETQPQHF
j_gene: TRBJ2-3; v_gene: TRBV28; d_gene: .; CDR3nt: TGTGCCAGCAGTCTAGCCGGGACAGCGGCGGGGGATACGCAGTATTTT; CDR3aa: CASSLAGTAAGDTQYF
j_gene: TRBJ2-6; v_gene: TRBV7-3; d_gene: TRBD1; CDR3nt: TGTGCCAGCAGCCACAACAGGGGACAAACCTCTGGGGCCAACGTCCTGACTTTC; CDR3aa: CASSHNRGQTSGANVLTF
j_gene: TRBJ2-3; v_gene: TRBV6-1; d_gene: TRBD1; CDR3nt: TGTGCCAGCAGTGAAAGGGGACAGTACACAGATACGCAGTATTTT; CDR3aa: CASSERGQYTDTQYF
j_gene: TRBJ1-1; v_gene: TRBV5-1; d_gene: .; CDR3nt: TGCGCCAGCAGCTTGGAGGCAGGGCGGAACACTGAAGCTTTCTTT; CDR3aa: CASSLEAGRNTEAFF
j_gene: TRBJ2-2; v_gene: TRBV27; d_gene: .; CDR3nt: TGTGCCAGCAGTTTAATGGGGGGCACCGGGGAGCTGTTTTTT; CDR3aa: CASSLMGGTGELFF
j_gene: TRBJ1-5; v_gene: TRBV30; d_gene: .; CDR3nt: TGTGCCTGGAGTGGACAGAGAGATCAGCCCCAGCATTTT; CDR3aa: CAWSGQRDQPQHF
j_gene: TRBJ2-7; v_gene: TRBV5-1; d_gene: TRBD2; CDR3nt: TGCGCCAGCAGCCCCGGGACTAGCGGCTACGAGCAGTACTTC; CDR3aa: CASSPGTSGYEQYF
j_gene: TRBJ2-7; v_gene: TRBV7-2; d_gene: .; CDR3nt: TGTGCCAGCAGCCGCCAGGGGCACGAGCAGTACTTC; CDR3aa: CASSRQGHEQYF